This T cell receptor beta chain appears in the sequencing data of a study of control samples from healthy donors and cancer patients. Only in-frame clones appear in the TCRdb table, and some are missing; sequencing was by immunoSEQ multiplex PCR. The table includes roughly 80,000 clones, about 88% detected once. The germline V gene encodes CDR1 MNHEY and CDR2 SVGAGI. The CDR3 contains 14 residues. Trimming stripped 7 bases from V and 0 bases from J, with 11 bases between. V gene TRBV6-5 combines with J gene TRBJ2-3; D perhaps matches TRBD2 (5 bases). This receptor was taken from a woman aged 45-65 years in good health. Sequenced sample: blood. The CDR3 protein is CASTQRTSTDTQYF. The CDR3 DNA follows: TGTGCCAGCACGCAGCGGACTAGCACAGATACGCAGTATTTT.